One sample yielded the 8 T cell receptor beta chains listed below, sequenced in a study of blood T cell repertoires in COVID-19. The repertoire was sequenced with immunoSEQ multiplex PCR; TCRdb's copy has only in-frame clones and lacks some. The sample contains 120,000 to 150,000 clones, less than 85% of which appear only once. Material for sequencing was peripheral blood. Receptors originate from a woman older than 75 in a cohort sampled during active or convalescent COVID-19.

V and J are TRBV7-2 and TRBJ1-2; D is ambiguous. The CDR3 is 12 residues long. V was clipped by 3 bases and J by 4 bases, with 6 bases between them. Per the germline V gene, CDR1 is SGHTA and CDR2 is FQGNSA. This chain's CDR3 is CASSFDSYGYTF. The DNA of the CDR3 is TGTGCCAGCAGCTTTGATAGCTATGGCTACACCTTC.

The CDR3 is CASSLGSGTGGNQPQHF. CDR3 sequence (DNA): TGTGCCAGCAGTTTGGGGTCCGGGACAGGGGGAAATCAGCCCCAGCATTTT. The chain uses TRBV28 and TRBJ1-5, with 11 bases matching TRBD1. Germline CDR1 reads MDHEN; CDR2 reads SYDVKM. The CDR3 is 17 residues long. J lost 4 bases, V lost 3 bases, and 8 bases had no gene match.

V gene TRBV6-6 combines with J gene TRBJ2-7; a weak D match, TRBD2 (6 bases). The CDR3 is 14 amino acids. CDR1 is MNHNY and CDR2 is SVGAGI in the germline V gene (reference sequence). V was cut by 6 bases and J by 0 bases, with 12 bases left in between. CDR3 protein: CASSGTSSSYEQYV. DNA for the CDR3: TGTGCCAGCAGCGGGACTTCCAGCTCCTACGAGCAGTACGTC.

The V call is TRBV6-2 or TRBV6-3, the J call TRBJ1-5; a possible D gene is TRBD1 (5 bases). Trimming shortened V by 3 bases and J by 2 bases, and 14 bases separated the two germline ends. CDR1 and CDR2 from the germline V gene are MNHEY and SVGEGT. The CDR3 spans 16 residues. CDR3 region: CASSYSDSSGNQPQHF. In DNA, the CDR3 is TGTGCCAGCAGTTATTCCGACAGTTCCGGCAATCAGCCCCAGCATTTT.

This chain's CDR3 is CASSPDRVNTGELFF. The CDR3 bases are TGTGCCAGCAGCCCGGACAGGGTAAACACCGGGGAGCTGTTTTTT. The chain is built from TRBV11-2 and TRBJ2-2, with 8 bases fitting TRBD1. The ends lost 5 bases at V and 2 bases at J; junction bases unmatched: 4. Germline V gene lookup returns CDR1 SGHAT and CDR2 FQNNGV. The CDR3 sequence is 15 residues long.

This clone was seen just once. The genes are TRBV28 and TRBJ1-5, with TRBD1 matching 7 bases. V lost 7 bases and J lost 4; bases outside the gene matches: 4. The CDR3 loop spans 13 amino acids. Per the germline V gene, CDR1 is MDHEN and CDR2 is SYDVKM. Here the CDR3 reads CASTSQGNQPQHF. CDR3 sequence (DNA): TGTGCCAGCACTTCACAGGGGAATCAGCCCCAGCATTTT.

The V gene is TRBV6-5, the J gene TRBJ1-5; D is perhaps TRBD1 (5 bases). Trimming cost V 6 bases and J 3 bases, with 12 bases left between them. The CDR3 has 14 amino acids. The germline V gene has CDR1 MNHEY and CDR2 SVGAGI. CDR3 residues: CASSSTGPNQPQHF. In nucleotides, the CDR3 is TGTGCCAGCAGCTCTACAGGACCCAATCAGCCCCAGCATTTT.

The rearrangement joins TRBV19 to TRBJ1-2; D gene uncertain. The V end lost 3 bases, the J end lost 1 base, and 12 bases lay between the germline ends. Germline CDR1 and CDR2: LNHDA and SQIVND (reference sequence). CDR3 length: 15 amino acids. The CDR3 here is CASSIVRAHNYGYTF. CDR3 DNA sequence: TGTGCCAGTAGTATTGTCCGCGCTCATAACTATGGCTACACCTTC.